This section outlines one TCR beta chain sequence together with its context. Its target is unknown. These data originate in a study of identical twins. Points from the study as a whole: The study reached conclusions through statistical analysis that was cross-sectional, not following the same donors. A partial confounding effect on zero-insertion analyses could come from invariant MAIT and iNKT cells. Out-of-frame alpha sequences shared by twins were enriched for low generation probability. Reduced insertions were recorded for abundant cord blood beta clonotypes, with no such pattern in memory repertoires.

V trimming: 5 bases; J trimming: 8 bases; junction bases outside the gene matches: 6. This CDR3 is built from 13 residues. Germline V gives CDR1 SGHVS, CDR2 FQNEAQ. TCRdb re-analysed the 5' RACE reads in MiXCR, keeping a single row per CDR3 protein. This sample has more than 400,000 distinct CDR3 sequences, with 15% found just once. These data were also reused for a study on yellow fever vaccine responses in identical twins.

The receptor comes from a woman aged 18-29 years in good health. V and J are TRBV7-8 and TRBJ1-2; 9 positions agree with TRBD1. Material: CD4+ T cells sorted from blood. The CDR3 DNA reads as TGTGCCAGCAGCACGGACAGGGGAGGAGGCTACACCTTC. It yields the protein CASSTDRGGGYTF. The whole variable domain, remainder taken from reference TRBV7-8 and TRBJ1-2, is GAGVSQSPRYKVAKRGQDVALRCDPISGHVSLFWYQQALGQGPEFLTYFQNEAQLDKSGLPSDRFFAERPEGSVSTLKIQRTQQEDSAVYLCASSTDRGGGYTFGSGTRLTVV.